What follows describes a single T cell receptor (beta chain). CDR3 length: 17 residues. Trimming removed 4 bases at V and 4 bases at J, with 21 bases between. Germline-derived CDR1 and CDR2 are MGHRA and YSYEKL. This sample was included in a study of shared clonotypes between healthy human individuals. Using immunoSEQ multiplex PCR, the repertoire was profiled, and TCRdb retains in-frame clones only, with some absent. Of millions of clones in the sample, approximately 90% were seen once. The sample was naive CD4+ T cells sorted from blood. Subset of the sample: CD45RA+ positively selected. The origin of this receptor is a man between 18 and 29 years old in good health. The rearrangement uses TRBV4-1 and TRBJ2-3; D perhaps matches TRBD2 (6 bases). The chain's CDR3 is CASSLRRGQGGADTQYF. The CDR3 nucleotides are TGCGCCAGCAGCCTCCGCAGAGGGCAGGGCGGGGCAGATACGCAGTATTTT.